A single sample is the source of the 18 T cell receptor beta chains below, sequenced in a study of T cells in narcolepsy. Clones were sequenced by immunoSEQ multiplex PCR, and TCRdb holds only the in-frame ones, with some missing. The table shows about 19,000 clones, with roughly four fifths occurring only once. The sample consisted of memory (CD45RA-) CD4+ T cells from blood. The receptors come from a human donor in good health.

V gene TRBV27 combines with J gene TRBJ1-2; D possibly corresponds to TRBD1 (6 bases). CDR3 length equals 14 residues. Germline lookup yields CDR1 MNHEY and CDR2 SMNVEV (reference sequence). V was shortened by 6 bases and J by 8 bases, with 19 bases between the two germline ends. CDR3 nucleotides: TGTGCCAGCAGGGCCACAGGGACTTCGCGGGGCTACACCTTC. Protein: CASRATGTSRGYTF.

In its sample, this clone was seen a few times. For the CDR3, the DNA is TGTGCCAGCAGTCGACGACAGGCCGGCTTGTATGGCTACACCTTC. Translated, it gives CASSRRQAGLYGYTF. The genes are TRBV6-5 and TRBJ1-2; possible D gene TRBD1, 6 bases. CDR1 and CDR2 from the germline V gene are MNHEY and SVGAGI. The ends were cut back, 5 bases at V and 5 bases at J, with 18 bases in the middle. The length of the CDR3 is 15 residues.

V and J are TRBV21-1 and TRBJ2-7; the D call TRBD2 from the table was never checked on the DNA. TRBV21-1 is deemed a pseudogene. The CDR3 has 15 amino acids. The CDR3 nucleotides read TGTGCCAGCACAACTTCGACTAGCGGGAGCGGAGAGCAGTACTTC. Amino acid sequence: CASTTSTSGSGEQYF.

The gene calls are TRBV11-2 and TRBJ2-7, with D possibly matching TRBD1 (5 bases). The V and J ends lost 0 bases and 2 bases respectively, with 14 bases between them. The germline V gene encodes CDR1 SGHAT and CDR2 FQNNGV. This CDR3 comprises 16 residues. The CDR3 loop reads CASSLEGVRLAYEQYF. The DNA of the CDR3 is TGTGCCAGCAGCTTAGAAGGGGTCCGCTTAGCCTACGAGCAGTACTTC.

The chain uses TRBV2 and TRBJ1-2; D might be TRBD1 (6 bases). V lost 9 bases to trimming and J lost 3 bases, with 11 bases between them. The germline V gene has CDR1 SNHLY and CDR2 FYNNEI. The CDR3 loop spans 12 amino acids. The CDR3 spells CARKQGDYGYTF. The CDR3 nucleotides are TGTGCCAGGAAACAGGGCGACTATGGCTACACCTTC.

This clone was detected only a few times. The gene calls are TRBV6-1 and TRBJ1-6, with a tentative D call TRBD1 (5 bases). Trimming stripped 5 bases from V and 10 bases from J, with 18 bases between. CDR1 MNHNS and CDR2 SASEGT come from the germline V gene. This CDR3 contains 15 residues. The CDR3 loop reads CASSRGAGGRSPLHF. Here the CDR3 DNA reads TGTGCCAGCAGTAGAGGGGCCGGTGGGCGGTCACCCCTCCACTTT.

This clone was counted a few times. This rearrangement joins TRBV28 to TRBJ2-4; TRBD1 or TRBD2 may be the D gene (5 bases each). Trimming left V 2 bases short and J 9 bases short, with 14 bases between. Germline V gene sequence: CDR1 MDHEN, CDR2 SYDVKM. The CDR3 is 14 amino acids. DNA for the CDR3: TGTGCCAGCAGTTTAGGACACATCGGGGTCATTCAGTACTTC. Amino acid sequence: CASSLGHIGVIQYF.

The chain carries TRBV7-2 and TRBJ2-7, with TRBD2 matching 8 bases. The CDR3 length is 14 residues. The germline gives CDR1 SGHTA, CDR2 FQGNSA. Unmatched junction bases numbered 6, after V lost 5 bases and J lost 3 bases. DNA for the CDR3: TGTGCCAGCAGCCCGCGACTAGCGAGCTACGAGCAGTACTTC. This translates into CASSPRLASYEQYF.

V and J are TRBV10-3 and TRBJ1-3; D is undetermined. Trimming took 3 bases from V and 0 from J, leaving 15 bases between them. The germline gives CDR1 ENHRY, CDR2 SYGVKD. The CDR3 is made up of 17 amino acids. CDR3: CAISEQPGTDSGNTIYF. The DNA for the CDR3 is TGTGCCATCAGTGAACAGCCGGGAACCGACTCTGGAAACACCATATATTTT.

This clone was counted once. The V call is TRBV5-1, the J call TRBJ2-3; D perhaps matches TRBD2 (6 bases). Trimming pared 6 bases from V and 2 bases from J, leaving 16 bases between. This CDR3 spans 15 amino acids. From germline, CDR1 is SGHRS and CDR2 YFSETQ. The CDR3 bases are TGCGCCAGCAACCCACCGGAGGGCTACACAGATACGCAGTATTTT. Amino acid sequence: CASNPPEGYTDTQYF.

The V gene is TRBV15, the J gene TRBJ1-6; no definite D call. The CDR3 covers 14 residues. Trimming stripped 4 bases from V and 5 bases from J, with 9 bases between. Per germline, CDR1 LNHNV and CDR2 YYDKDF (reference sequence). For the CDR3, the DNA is TGTGCCACCAGCACGGGCCTCGATAATTCACCCCTCCACTTT. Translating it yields CATSTGLDNSPLHF.

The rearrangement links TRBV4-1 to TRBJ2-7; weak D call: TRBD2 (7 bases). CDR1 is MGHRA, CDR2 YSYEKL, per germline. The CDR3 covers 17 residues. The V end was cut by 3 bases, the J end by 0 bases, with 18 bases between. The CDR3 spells CASSQEGGGLSSYEQYF. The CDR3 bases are TGCGCCAGCAGCCAGGAAGGGGGGGGGCTAAGCTCCTACGAGCAGTACTTC.

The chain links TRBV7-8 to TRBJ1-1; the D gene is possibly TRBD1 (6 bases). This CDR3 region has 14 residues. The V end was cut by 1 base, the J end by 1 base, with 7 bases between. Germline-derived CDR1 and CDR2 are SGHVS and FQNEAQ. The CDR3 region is CASSLVTGNTEAFF. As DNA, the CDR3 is TGTGCCAGCAGCTTAGTGACAGGGAACACTGAAGCTTTCTTT.

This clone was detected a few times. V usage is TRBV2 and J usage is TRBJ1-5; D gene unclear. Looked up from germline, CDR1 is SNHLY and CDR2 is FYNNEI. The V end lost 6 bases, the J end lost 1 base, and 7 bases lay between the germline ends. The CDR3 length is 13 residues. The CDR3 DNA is TGTGCCAGCAGCGCAGAAAGCAATCAGCCCCAGCATTTT. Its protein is CASSAESNQPQHF.

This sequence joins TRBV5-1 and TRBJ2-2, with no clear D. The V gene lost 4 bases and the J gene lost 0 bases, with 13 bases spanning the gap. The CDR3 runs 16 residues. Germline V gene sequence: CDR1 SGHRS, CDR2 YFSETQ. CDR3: CASSPLTTANTGELFF. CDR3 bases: TGCGCCAGCAGCCCCTTAACTACAGCGAACACCGGGGAGCTGTTTTTT. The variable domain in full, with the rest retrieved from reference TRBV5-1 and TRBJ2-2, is KAGVTQTPRYLIKTRGQQVTLSCSPISGHRSVSWYQQTPGQGLQFLFEYFSETQRNKGNFPGRFSGRQFSNSRSEMNVSTLELGDSALYLCASSPLTTANTGELFFGEGSRLTVL.

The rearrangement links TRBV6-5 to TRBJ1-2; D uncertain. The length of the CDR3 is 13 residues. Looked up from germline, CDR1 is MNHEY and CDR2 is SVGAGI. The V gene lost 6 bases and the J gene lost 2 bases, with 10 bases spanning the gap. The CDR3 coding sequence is TGTGCCAGCAGATTAGACGGAAACTATGGCTACACCTTC. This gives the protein CASRLDGNYGYTF.

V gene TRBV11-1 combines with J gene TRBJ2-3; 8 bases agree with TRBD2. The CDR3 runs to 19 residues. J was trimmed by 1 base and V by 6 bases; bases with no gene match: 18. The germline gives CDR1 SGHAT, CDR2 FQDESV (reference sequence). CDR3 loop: CASSLTRVRGGVGTDTQYF. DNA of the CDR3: TGTGCCAGCAGTCTAACTAGGGTACGGGGGGGCGTCGGCACAGATACGCAGTATTTT.

Written as DNA, the CDR3 is TGTGCCTGGTCGAGTCGCAGGGGAGAGACCCAGTACTTC. Translation gives CAWSSRRGETQYF. The V and J genes are TRBV30 and TRBJ2-5; D possibly corresponds to TRBD1 (6 bases). This CDR3 is 13 amino acids long. V dropped 5 bases and J dropped 4 bases, with 14 bases sitting between them. Germline CDR1 GTSNPN, CDR2 SVGIG (reference sequence).